This T cell receptor (beta chain) was sequenced in a study of shared clonotypes between healthy human individuals (dated by TCRdb to 2018 to 2021). For the study in its entirety: Three men and a couple of women, aged 18 to 49 years, made up the cohort. For each donor, three plates each were used for CD4 naive and CD4 memory, two plates were used for CD8 naive, and one plate was used for CD8 memory. To increase sequencing depth and limit assay-specific biases, TCR repertoire library preparation and sequencing were carried out by different laboratories using diverse techniques. Blood TCR repertoires of about five healthy adults were deeply sequenced to estimate repertoire size and the extent of clonotype sharing between individuals. Per donor, leukapheresis produced somewhere between about 0.94 and 9 billion PBMCs.

Using the deep immunoSEQ assay, TCR CDR3 regions were amplified from genomic DNA by multiplex PCR. Genomic DNA extracted from each cell subset was distributed evenly over all wells of several immunoSEQ 96-well plates, and each plate served as one replicate. For sorted subsets, each replicate PCR was loaded with roughly 0.2 ug genomic DNA, equivalent to 32,000 or so T cell genomes. The purified libraries were quantified using a Qubit 3.0 fluorometer, sized with a Bioanalyzer 2100, and then quantified again using the KAPA Library Quantification kit. Every immunoSEQ 96-well plate was sequenced on a separate single-read 150-cycle Illumina NextSeq 550 flow cell. As for the authors' bioinformatics: Because the immunoSEQ output held only junctional sequences and lacked quality scores, the filtering could not match the filtering applied to full-length reads. Sequences were annotated with PyIR, a Python wrapper for IgBLAST v1.9, and V/J genes and CDR3 were assigned using IMGT germline references. Reads with weak V/J assignments (E-value above 1e-6), missing CDR3, stop codons, out-of-frame junctions, or ambiguous translated residues were removed. V3J clonotypes were defined as sequences sharing an identical inferred V gene, J gene, and CDR3 amino acid sequence. To compute the percentage overlap between repertoires, the number of shared unique clonotypes was divided by the size of the smaller repertoire. Repertoire richness was assessed with RTK rarefaction, the Chao1 estimator, and Recon v2.1 estimates of unobserved clonotypes. Generation probabilities for all TCRbeta clonotypes obtained by the gDNA method from several donors were computed using OLGA. In TCRdb, the immuneACCESS table is reduced to in-frame sequences with V and J assigned. These tables do not hold every clone; where another copy was compared, an unresolved V gene accounts for under half, and the others remain unexplained. From that table come the V and J calls and clone size; the DNA was used to work out D and trimming. This sample holds roughly 1,100,000 clones; about 75% were observed only once. About 1.5% of the sample is taken by the ten largest.

Regarding this clone: Its antigen remains undetermined. Qualities for individual bases were not recorded, and no much larger clone is one base off. The sample carries other DNA sequences with the same CDR3.

Broader findings and caveats from the paper: Compared with non-shared clonotypes, clonotypes shared by all four sorted-subset donors had higher generation probabilities. Pairwise subsampling led to the expectation that sequencing depth would affect the degree of clonotype sharing among donors. Sampling was restricted to blood, and TCR repertoires in tissue are likely to differ from TCR repertoires in blood. Incomplete sequencing was indicated by rarefaction of sorted-subset datasets, despite the large sequencing depth. Estimated clonotype richness was generally larger for naive than for memory subsets. Sharing across four donors was observed for 4.5% to 6.5% of naive CD4, less than 4% of naive CD8, over 2% of memory CD4, and around 0.4% of memory CD8 clonotypes. The small number of donors limited the genetic and exposure-history diversity represented.

The donors were healthy, HIV-negative adults who had no recently reported acute infections or vaccinations. Every donor was a Caucasian adult living in Nashville, Tennessee, USA. CD4+ T cells were enriched by magnetic negative selection; naive cells were then positively selected on CD45RA, and the negative fraction formed the memory subset. After blood collection by leukapheresis, PBMCs were isolated using Ficoll-Histopaque density gradient centrifugation and then cryopreserved in the vapor phase of liquid nitrogen. Purity and quantity of every magnetically sorted T cell population were checked by analytical flow cytometry. Each sorted fraction had its genomic DNA isolated and then quantified by UV absorbance on a Nanodrop 2000c. Taken from the germline V gene, the CDR1 and CDR2 loops are ENHRY and SYGVKD. Trimming leaves V shorter by 0 bases and J shorter by 3 bases, with the junction holding 2 bases beyond the gene matches. Reading from cysteine to phenylalanine, the CDR3 counts 15 amino acids. The sequence is cut down to CDR3 DNA, 45 bases in frame from base 1.

This chain joins TRBV10-3 to TRBJ1-5, with 7 middle bases fitting TRBD1. The clonotype comes from a man in his late teens or twenties in good health. Sequenced: memory CD4+ T cells sorted from blood. The sample's cell subset or site label is to be understood as: CD45RA-negative fraction. The nucleotides read TGTGCCATCAGTGAGTCGGGACAGCTCAATCAGCCCCAGCATTTT. Translated, it reads CAISESGQLNQPQHF.